This record looks at one TCR beta chain sequence and its context. Deletions cut 4 bases from V and 0 bases from J, with 14 bases between. The CDR3 totals 17 residues. Per germline, CDR1 SGDLS and CDR2 YYNGEE. The data belong to a study of blood T cell repertoires in COVID-19. Study-wide context: Samples of COVID-19 (acute and convalescent) were obtained from the United States, Italy and Spain.

The assay was immunoSEQ multiplex PCR, and TCRdb's table has in-frame clones only and misses some. The sample yields 100,000 to 150,000 clones, roughly 80% seen once. The source of this sequence is a human donor in a cohort sampled during active COVID-19. The sequenced material came from peripheral blood. The rearrangement links TRBV9 to TRBJ1-6, with D perhaps matching TRBD1 (6 bases). CDR3 nucleotide sequence: TGTGCCAGCAGCTCACGCACAGGGAGCTCCTATAATTCACCCCTCCACTTT. It codes for CASSSRTGSSYNSPLHF.